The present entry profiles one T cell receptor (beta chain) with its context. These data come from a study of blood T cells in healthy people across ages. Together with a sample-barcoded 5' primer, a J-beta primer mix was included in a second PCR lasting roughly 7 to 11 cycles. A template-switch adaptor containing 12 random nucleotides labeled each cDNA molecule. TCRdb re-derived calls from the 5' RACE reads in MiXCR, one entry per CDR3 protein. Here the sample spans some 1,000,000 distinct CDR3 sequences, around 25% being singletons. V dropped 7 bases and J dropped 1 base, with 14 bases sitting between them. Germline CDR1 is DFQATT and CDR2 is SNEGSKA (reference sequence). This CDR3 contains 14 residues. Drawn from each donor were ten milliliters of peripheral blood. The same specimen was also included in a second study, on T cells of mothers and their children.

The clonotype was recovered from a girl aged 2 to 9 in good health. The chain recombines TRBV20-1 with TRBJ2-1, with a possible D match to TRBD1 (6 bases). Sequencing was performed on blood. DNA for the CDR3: TGCAGTGTAGGTGGGACAATTTCCTACAATGAGCAGTTCTTC. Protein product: CSVGGTISYNEQFF.